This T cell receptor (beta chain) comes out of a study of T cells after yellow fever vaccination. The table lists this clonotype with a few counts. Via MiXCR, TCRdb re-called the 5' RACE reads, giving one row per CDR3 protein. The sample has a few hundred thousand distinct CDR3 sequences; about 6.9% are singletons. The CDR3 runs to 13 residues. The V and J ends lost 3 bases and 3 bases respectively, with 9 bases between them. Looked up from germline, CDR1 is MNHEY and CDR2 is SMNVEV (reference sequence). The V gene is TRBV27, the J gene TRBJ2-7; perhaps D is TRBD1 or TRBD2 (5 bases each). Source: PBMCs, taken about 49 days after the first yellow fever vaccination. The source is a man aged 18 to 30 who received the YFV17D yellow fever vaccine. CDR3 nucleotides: TGTGCCAGCAGTTTGCCGGGGCACTACGAGCAGTACTTC. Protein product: CASSLPGHYEQYF.